This TCR beta chain derives from a study of radiotherapy plus CTLA-4 blockade in lung cancer. Study context: Among enrolled patients, 15% to 20% responded and approximately 33% achieved disease control.

Broader study findings: Radiotherapy was combined with ipilimumab, and tumor-derived TCR clones then expanded in blood.

Clones were sequenced by immunoSEQ multiplex PCR, and TCRdb holds only the in-frame ones, with some missing. This sample has roughly 90,000 clones, with more than 70% found just once. Points on this clone: What it binds is unknown.

The input for sequencing was peripheral blood, taken from a patient treated with radiotherapy plus ipilimumab. The sequence came from a human donor with non-small cell lung cancer that progressed on radiotherapy plus ipilimumab.

CDR3 coding DNA: TGTGCCAGCAGTTCCCGGGACAGGGGGCTTTATGGCTACACCTTC. Its translation: CASSSRDRGLYGYTF. V usage is TRBV6-6 and J usage is TRBJ1-2; 12 nucleotides align to TRBD1. The CDR3 has 15 residues. The germline gives CDR1 MNHNY, CDR2 SVGAGI (reference sequence). V shed 4 bases and J 5 bases; nucleotides not matched to a gene: 5.